Below, one TCR beta chain is given with its context. Its antigen is unknown. The sample is drawn from a study of PD-1 blockade in mismatch repair-deficient tumors. About the study: All were previously treated, progressing patients with around eleven mismatch repair-deficient cancer types. Study-level points and caveats: After pembrolizumab, tumor-resident clones rose rapidly, then generally contracted before radiologic responses.

Clones were sequenced by immunoSEQ multiplex PCR, and TCRdb holds only the in-frame ones, with some missing. The sample has roughly 120,000 clones; about 83% are singletons. PCR or immunohistochemistry showed mismatch repair deficiency in every enrolled patient. The TCR-sequenced patients were three responders to pembrolizumab. From germline, CDR1 is KGHSH and CDR2 LQKENI. Trimming stripped 6 bases from V and 5 bases from J, with 13 bases between. CDR3 length: 13 amino acids. The sample was peripheral blood, taken 60 weeks after starting pembrolizumab. The source is an adult with mismatch repair-deficient cancer. The rearrangement links TRBV18 to TRBJ2-5; the D gene is possibly TRBD1 (5 bases). Here the CDR3 DNA reads TGTGCCAGCTCCCCTGGGGCGGTGGAGACCCAGTACTTC. Protein sequence: CASSPGAVETQYF.